This entry lists 12 T cell receptor beta chains sequenced from one sample in a study of early T cells in non-severe SARS-CoV-2 infection. MiXCR, run by TCRdb on the 5' RACE reads, gives a single entry per CDR3 protein. The sample lists around 26,000 distinct CDR3 sequences, roughly 4.3% occurring once. The sample consisted of whole blood. These receptors were collected from an adult who was a healthcare worker with PCR-confirmed SARS-CoV-2 infection or an uninfected control (not recorded which).

In the case of this clonotype: This may be a read error: a much more frequent sequence differs by one nucleotide. This rearrangement joins TRBV29-1 to TRBJ2-7, with a possible D match to TRBD1 (6 bases). The CDR3 sequence is 13 residues long. The germline V gene has CDR1 SQVTM and CDR2 ANQGSEA. The CDR3 bases are TGCAGCTTTGAATACCCACAGGGTGACGAGCAGTACTTC. This encodes CSFEYPQGDEQYF.

This clonotype was picked up many times. CDR3 nucleotide sequence: TGCAGTGCTAGTATTGCGGGGGGCGGGAGAGATACGCAGTATTTT. This codes for CSASIAGGGRDTQYF. This chain uses TRBV20-1 with TRBJ2-3; 8 bases line up with TRBD2. The CDR3 length is 15 residues. Germline loops: CDR1 DFQATT, CDR2 SNEGSKA (reference sequence). V shed 3 bases, J shed 5 bases, and the junction held 10 bases outside the gene matches.

This clonotype was detected ten times or more. The chain uses TRBV20-1 and TRBJ2-2; 9 positions agree with TRBD2. Trimming at V came to 1 base and at J to 2 bases, leaving 5 bases not matched to a gene. Germline CDR1 DFQATT, CDR2 SNEGSKA (reference sequence). The CDR3 is made up of 16 amino acids. CDR3 sequence reads: CSARASTSGNTGELFF. The CDR3 nucleotides read TGCAGTGCTAGAGCTTCGACTAGCGGTAACACCGGGGAGCTGTTTTTT.

At least ten counts were recorded for this clonotype. V is TRBV5-6 and J is TRBJ2-1; D call uncertain. This CDR3 has 12 residues. The germline V gene encodes CDR1 SGHDT and CDR2 YYEEEE. Trimming stripped 1 base from V and 7 bases from J, with 6 bases between. CDR3 residues: CASSLLANEQFF. The CDR3 DNA reads as TGTGCCAGCAGCTTGCTCGCTAATGAGCAGTTCTTC.

This clonotype has at least ten counts. The rearrangement uses TRBV7-2 and TRBJ1-5, with D unclear. Germline values: CDR1 SGHTA, CDR2 FQGNSA. The CDR3 loop spans 15 amino acids. Deletions cut 1 base from V and 2 bases from J, with 9 bases between. The CDR3 loop reads CASSLDGWGNQPQHF. CDR3 nucleotides: TGTGCCAGCAGCTTAGATGGTTGGGGCAATCAGCCCCAGCATTTT.

Many counts were recorded for this clonotype. The chain employs TRBV5-5 and TRBJ2-7; D is perhaps TRBD2 (6 bases). V lost 1 base and J 0 bases, leaving 11 bases between the germline ends. Germline V gives CDR1 SGHKS, CDR2 YYEKEE (reference sequence). This CDR3 contains 15 residues. Here the CDR3 reads CASSLRPDYSYEQYF. The CDR3 nucleotides are TGTGCCAGCAGCTTGCGGCCGGACTACTCCTACGAGCAGTACTTC.

This clonotype was counted many times. The chain combines TRBV5-1 with TRBJ2-3; D is unclear. Germline CDR1 SGHRS, CDR2 YFSETQ. Trimming left V 0 bases short and J 3 bases short, with 8 bases between. This CDR3 spans 14 amino acids. The CDR3 region has the DNA TGCGCCAGCAGCTTGGTTCTCGGGACAGATACGCAGTATTTT. This sequence encodes CASSLVLGTDTQYF.

Ten or more counts support this clonotype. The rearrangement joins TRBV20-1 to TRBJ1-5; 7 bases line up with TRBD1. Trimming cost V 6 bases and J 3 bases; bases outside gene matches: 17. There are 17 residues in the CDR3. Germline-derived CDR1 and CDR2 are DFQATT and SNEGSKA (reference sequence). This CDR3 reads CSAATEPTGNFNQPQHF. The CDR3 nucleotides are TGCAGTGCCGCTACGGAACCGACAGGGAACTTCAATCAGCCCCAGCATTTT.

This clonotype was seen ten or more times. The J gene is TRBJ2-5, the V gene TRBV3-1; 10 bases fit TRBD2. The trim removed 8 bases at V and 3 bases at J, leaving 6 bases unmatched. The CDR3 runs to 14 residues. Germline V gives CDR1 LGHDT, CDR2 YNNKEL (reference sequence). The CDR3 is CASGGGLAEETQYF. As DNA, the CDR3 is TGTGCCAGCGGGGGTGGACTAGCGGAAGAGACCCAGTACTTC.

This clonotype was recorded at least ten times. This rearrangement joins TRBV15 to TRBJ1-3, with D perhaps matching TRBD1 (5 bases). Trimming left V 0 bases short and J 4 bases short, with 10 bases between. CDR3 length equals 15 residues. Germline values: CDR1 LNHNV, CDR2 YYDKDF (reference sequence). CDR3 loop: CATSRDLGTGNTIYF. The CDR3 DNA follows: TGTGCCACCAGCAGAGATCTGGGGACCGGAAACACCATATATTTT.

This chain links TRBV19 with TRBJ2-3; possible D gene TRBD2, 5 bases. Looked up from germline, CDR1 is LNHDA and CDR2 is SQIVND (reference sequence). The germline V and J ends were trimmed by 4 bases and 0 bases, with 11 bases remaining between them. The CDR3 is made up of 15 amino acids. CDR3 sequence (DNA): TGTGCCAGTAGTACTACTTGGACTAGCACAGATACGCAGTATTTT. Protein: CASSTTWTSTDTQYF. The entire variable domain, with the rest obtained from reference TRBV19 and TRBJ2-3, is as follows: DGGITQSPKYLFRKEGQNVTLSCEQNLNHDAMYWYRQDPGQGLRLIYYSQIVNDFQKGDIAEGYSVSREKKESFPLTVTSAQKNPTAFYLCASSTTWTSTDTQYFGPGTRLTVL.

Comments on this clonotype: A much larger clone sits a single nucleotide away, making a read error possible. The chain is built from TRBV4-3 and TRBJ2-7; a possible D gene is TRBD2 (6 bases). Germline CDR1 and CDR2: LGHNA and YSLEER. This CDR3 has 15 residues. The CDR3 region is CASSQDSGSSCEQYF. The CDR3 nucleotides are TGCGCCAGCAGCCAAGATAGCGGTTCCTCCTGCGAGCAGTACTTC.